Sequencing of this T cell receptor (delta chain) was carried out in a study of Vδ1+ human thymocytes. Study observations and caveats: About 20% of thymic delta-chain sequences were Vdelta2, with few Vdelta3, unlike blood Vdelta1+ controls. In the thymus, TRG and TRD repertoires looked highly polyclonal with Gaussian CDR3 lengths.

Sequences come from RNA converted to cDNA by reverse transcription. The CDR3 regions were amplified by multiplex PCR from V-gene primers to a constant-region primer. TCRdb reran clone calling via CATT on the multiplex PCR reads. The sample includes about 55,000 delta-chain clones, about 15% seen only once; the top ten take about 0.5%. A note on this clone: Its antigen is as yet unknown.

The CDR3 consists of 20 residues. The V end lost 3 bases, the J end lost 0 bases, and 26 bases lay between the germline ends. CDR1 and CDR2 (germline): TSWWSYY, QGS. The chain uses TRDV1 and TRDJ1; possibly TRDD3 for D (5 bases). The sequenced sample consisted of Vdelta1+ gamma-delta thymocytes from the thymus. Subset here: FACS-sorted CD3+ TCRalphabeta- TCRVdelta1+ TCRVdelta2- thymocytes. The clonotype comes from a boy under two years old who had congenital heart surgery. This CDR3 is CALGERHNRGDCPYTDKLIF. The CDR3 region has the DNA TGTGCTCTTGGGGAGAGACATAACCGGGGAGACTGCCCGTACACCGATAAACTCATCTTT.